The next 4 T cell receptor beta chains were all read from a single sample in a study of CD8 T cells in ankylosing spondylitis. General study points: Typical of ankylosing spondylitis blood, it appeared, was a TCR beta motif of eight highly homologous variants.

No antigen has been identified for these receptors. MiXCR, applied by TCRdb to the 5' RACE reads, yields one record per CDR3 protein. In the table there are some 840,000 distinct CDR3 sequences, about 12% of which are singletons. Input material: blood, either unsorted or a sorted T cell fraction (not recorded which). All receptors derive from a male donor with ankylosing spondylitis.

In regard to this clonotype: One end of the junction is discordant with germline, which a read error may explain. This chain's CDR3 is CDSSSPRGDRQAFF. Written as DNA, the CDR3 is TGTGACAGCAGTTCCCCGCGGGGCGACAGGCAAGCTTTCTTT. The chain employs TRBV6-5 and TRBJ1-1; the D gene is possibly TRBD1 (6 bases). From germline, CDR1 is MNHEY and CDR2 SVGAGI. CDR3 length equals 14 residues.

This clonotype has at least ten counts. The V gene is TRBV7-2, the J gene TRBJ2-7; TRBD2 aligns across 7 bases. Germline V lookup: CDR1 SGHTA, CDR2 FQGNSA. The CDR3 length is 14 residues. J was trimmed by 3 bases and V by 5 bases; bases with no gene match: 7. In DNA form, the CDR3 reads TGTGCCAGCAGCCCCCCTACTAGCGTCTACGAGCAGTACTTC. Amino acid sequence: CASSPPTSVYEQYF.

This clonotype appeared a few times. The chain carries TRBV29-1 and TRBJ2-7, with D tentatively TRBD1 (5 bases). Germline CDR1 and CDR2: SQVTM and ANQGSEA. The V end was cut by 4 bases, the J end by 5 bases, with 18 bases between. CDR3 length: 14 amino acids. CDR3 in DNA: TGCAGCGTTGTTGCAGGGCCCCCAAGAGACGAGCAGTACTTC. Residues: CSVVAGPPRDEQYF.

V and J are TRBV7-2 and TRBJ2-4; possible D gene TRBD1, 5 bases. Germline V gene data show CDR1 as SGHTA and CDR2 as FQGNSA. The CDR3 loop spans 16 amino acids. V lost 1 base to trimming and J lost 0 bases, with 10 bases between them. This CDR3 is CASSLESGLAKNIQYF. The CDR3 region has the DNA TGTGCCAGCAGCTTAGAGTCAGGGCTAGCCAAAAACATTCAGTACTTC.